Listed below are T cell receptor beta chains from one sample, sequenced in a study of brain T cells in children with intractable seizures. Sequencing was performed with immunoSEQ multiplex PCR; in TCRdb, only in-frame clones are kept and a portion is missing. The sample shows 110,000 or so clones, under 95% of them seen only once. Sequenced here: peripheral blood, sampled at surgery. The receptors stem from a boy in the first two years of life with hemimegalencephaly and intractable seizures. The CDR3 runs from the conserved cysteine through the conserved F or W. The D gene is left open where the match is weak. Some rows mark clone size as missing; the rest say once, few, many or name a class of expanded clone.

.	TRBD2	TRBV5-6	TRBJ2-1	CASSSSSGRTNEQFF	TGTGCCAGCAGCTCATCTAGCGGGAGGACCAATGAGCAGTTCTTC
.	.	TRBV30	TRBJ2-7	CAWGLTPYEQYF	TGTGCCTGGGGACTTACTCCCTACGAGCAGTACTTC
.	.	TRBV7-2	TRBJ1-1	CASSSHLGSEAFF	TGTGCCAGCAGCTCACACTTGGGGTCTGAAGCTTTCTTT
.	TRBD1	TRBV5-4	TRBJ2-5	CASSYTGGGETQYF	TGTGCCAGCAGCTACACAGGGGGCGGCGAGACCCAGTACTTC
once	TRBD2	TRBV6-2/TRBV6-3	TRBJ2-7	CASRPSGIVYEQYF	TGTGCCAGCAGGCCTAGCGGGATAGTCTACGAGCAGTACTTC
.	TRBD1	TRBV7-2	TRBJ1-2	CASSLDPGQRGYTF	TGTGCCAGCAGCTTAGACCCGGGACAGAGGGGCTACACCTTC
.	TRBD1	TRBV5-5	TRBJ2-1	CASSRDRWDYNEQFF	TGTGCCAGCAGCCGGGACAGGTGGGACTACAATGAGCAGTTCTTC
.	TRBD2	TRBV25-1	TRBJ2-1	CASSAGLAVYNEQFF	TGTGCCAGCAGTGCGGGACTAGCGGTCTACAATGAGCAGTTCTTC
.	.	TRBV7-9	TRBJ2-7	CASSSAESRSNISSYEQYF	TGTGCCAGCAGCTCTGCTGAGAGCCGTAGTAACATCAGCTCCTACGAGCAGTACTTC
.	.	TRBV4-3	TRBJ1-2	CASSQKGRTGYTF	TGCGCCAGCAGCCAAAAAGGTCGCACTGGCTACACCTTC
.	.	TRBV27	TRBJ1-2	CASSFWGSNYGYTF	TGTGCCAGCAGTTTCTGGGGATCCAACTATGGCTACACCTTC
.	.	TRBV6-1	TRBJ2-4	CASSETGGSTKNIQYF	TGTGCCAGCAGTGAAACCGGGGGATCGACCAAAAACATTCAGTACTTC
.	TRBD2	TRBV10-1	TRBJ2-7	CASSSLLAGAGEQYF	TGCGCCAGCAGCTCCCTTCTAGCGGGAGCAGGGGAGCAGTACTTC
.	TRBD2	TRBV4-1	TRBJ2-7	CASSFLGGRGYEQYF	TGCGCCAGCAGCTTCTTGGGGGGGAGAGGGTACGAGCAGTACTTC
.	TRBD2	TRBV5-1	TRBJ2-5	CASSLGTSGMIQETQYF	TGCGCCAGCAGCTTGGGGACTAGCGGGATGATACAAGAGACCCAGTACTTC
.	.	TRBV9	TRBJ1-6	CASSVGGPKHSPLHF	TGTGCCAGCAGCGTAGGGGGACCAAAACATTCACCCCTCCACTTT
.	.	TRBV4-3	TRBJ1-1	CASSQDRPLREAFF	TGCGCCAGCAGCCAAGATCGGCCCCTAAGGGAAGCTTTCTTT
.	.	TRBV28	TRBJ1-2	CASTLGPYRDYGYTF	TGTGCCAGCACCCTGGGCCCCTACAGGGACTATGGCTACACCTTC
.	TRBD1	TRBV27	TRBJ2-7	CATQTTPGTGHYEQYF	TGTGCCACCCAAACGACCCCCGGGACAGGGCACTACGAGCAGTACTTC
.	.	TRBV12-5	TRBJ1-4	CASGLVSRDGLNEKLFF	TGTGCTAGTGGTTTGGTCTCCCGGGACGGCCTAAATGAAAAACTGTTTTTT
.	TRBD1	TRBV28	TRBJ1-6	CASNPGTAYNSPLHF	TGTGCCAGCAACCCAGGGACAGCGTATAATTCACCCCTCCACTTT
.	.	TRBV27	TRBJ2-7	CASRGGNYEQYF	TGTGCCAGCAGAGGCGGAAACTACGAGCAGTACTTC
.	.	TRBV9	TRBJ2-1	CASSVDGTREQFF	TGTGCCAGCAGCGTAGACGGGACACGCGAGCAGTTCTTC
.	TRBD2	TRBV2	TRBJ2-3	CASNLAGINTDTQYF	TGTGCCAGCAATCTAGCGGGGATAAACACAGATACGCAGTATTTT
.	TRBD2	TRBV4-1	TRBJ2-7	CASSRTSGRHEQYF	TGCGCCAGCAGCCGGACTAGCGGGAGACACGAGCAGTACTTC
.	TRBD1	TRBV6-5	TRBJ1-2	CASSYGGDRGHYGYTF	TGTGCCAGCAGTTATGGGGGGGACAGGGGGCACTATGGCTACACCTTC
.	.	TRBV7-2	TRBJ2-1	CASSLDGRDEQFF	TGTGCCAGCAGCTTAGATGGTAGGGATGAGCAGTTCTTC
.	TRBD2	TRBV3-1/TRBV3-2	TRBJ2-2	CASSQVAGGPRTGELFF	TGTGCCAGCAGCCAAGTAGCGGGAGGGCCGAGGACCGGGGAGCTGTTTTTT
.	.	TRBV6-2/TRBV6-3	TRBJ1-6	CASSSYNSPLHF	TGTGCCAGCAGTTCTTATAATTCACCCCTCCACTTT
.	.	TRBV10-3	TRBJ1-1	CAISGGGNTEAFF	TGTGCCATCAGTGGGGGGGGTAACACTGAAGCTTTCTTT
.	.	TRBV11-2	TRBJ1-6	CASSTPGGQGSPLHF	TGTGCCAGCAGCACCCCCGGGGGGCAGGGTTCACCCCTCCACTTT
.	TRBD2	TRBV4-2	TRBJ2-3	CASSQPAGGPSDTQYF	TGTGCCAGCAGCCAACCAGCGGGAGGGCCATCAGATACGCAGTATTTT